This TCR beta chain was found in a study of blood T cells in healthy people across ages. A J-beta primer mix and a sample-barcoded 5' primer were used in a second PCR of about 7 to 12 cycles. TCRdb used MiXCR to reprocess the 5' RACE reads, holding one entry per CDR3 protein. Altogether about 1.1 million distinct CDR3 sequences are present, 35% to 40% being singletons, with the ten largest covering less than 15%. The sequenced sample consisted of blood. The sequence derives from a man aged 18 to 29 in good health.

The CDR3 sequence is CASSQDPKGRPLFF. In DNA form, the CDR3 reads TGCGCCAGCAGCCAAGATCCTAAGGGACGGCCTCTGTTTTTT. The J gene is TRBJ1-4, the V gene TRBV4-3; D perhaps matches TRBD1 (5 bases). Looked up from germline, CDR1 is LGHNA and CDR2 is YSLEER. V was trimmed by 0 bases and J by 14 bases, leaving 16 bases between them. CDR3 size: 14 residues.